This paragraph covers one T cell receptor (delta chain) sequence. A far larger clone is one nucleotide away, so this likely arose from a read error. CDR1 GEAIGNYY and CDR2 EKD come from the germline V gene. The CDR3 has 21 amino acids. These data come from a study of gamma-delta T cells after stem cell transplantation. TCRdb reran clone calling via CATT on the RT-PCR reads. The table shows 2,500 to 3,000 delta-chain clones, with 1.5% to 2% occurring only once. The sequenced sample was gamma-delta T cells. The sequence was collected from a human donor. It is not recorded whose cells these are; they may come from a transplant donor. The gene calls are TRDV2 and TRDJ3; perhaps TRDD3 as D (6 bases). CDR3 DNA sequence: TGTGCCTGTGACACCGCGGAGAGAGGGAGGGATAACCCCTGGGACATCCGACAGATGTTTTTC. Translation: CACDTAERGRDNPWDIRQMFF.